Sequencing of this T cell receptor beta chain was carried out in a study of T cell changes during pregnancy in multiple sclerosis (dated by TCRdb to the late 2010s). General notes on the study: The study looked at changes in the T cell repertoire across pregnancy in women with multiple sclerosis.

Concerning this clone itself: The antigen it recognizes is unknown. There are no base qualities to consult, and no much larger clone falls within one base.

CDR1 and CDR2 are drawn from the germline V gene: LGHNA, YSLEER. CDR3 length: 16 amino acids, cysteine to phenylalanine. Only the CDR3 part of the read is kept: 48 bases, read in frame from the first base. V is reduced by 0 bases and J by 6 bases, leaving a spacing of 17 bases between them. The protocol used for the library was the immunoSEQ multiplex PCR assay. TCRdb re-hosts the immuneACCESS table, in-frame sequences only. Its copies lack some clones; in the studies checked, an unresolved V gene accounts for under half of them, and the cause for the rest is not known. The sample profile shows over 30,000 clones; roughly 89% of them were found once. Of the sample, about 3.6% falls within the top ten clones.

The source of this sequence is a female donor in good health, enrolled as a control in a pregnancy study. This chain joins TRBV4-3 to TRBJ1-2; a tentative D call is TRBD1 (6 bases match). The sequencing here drew on CD8+ T cells from peripheral blood mononuclear cells, taken in the second trimester of pregnancy. The CDR3 corresponds to CASSQDLAGEIDGYTF. The bases read TGCGCCAGCAGCCAAGATCTTGCAGGGGAGATTGATGGCTACACCTTC.